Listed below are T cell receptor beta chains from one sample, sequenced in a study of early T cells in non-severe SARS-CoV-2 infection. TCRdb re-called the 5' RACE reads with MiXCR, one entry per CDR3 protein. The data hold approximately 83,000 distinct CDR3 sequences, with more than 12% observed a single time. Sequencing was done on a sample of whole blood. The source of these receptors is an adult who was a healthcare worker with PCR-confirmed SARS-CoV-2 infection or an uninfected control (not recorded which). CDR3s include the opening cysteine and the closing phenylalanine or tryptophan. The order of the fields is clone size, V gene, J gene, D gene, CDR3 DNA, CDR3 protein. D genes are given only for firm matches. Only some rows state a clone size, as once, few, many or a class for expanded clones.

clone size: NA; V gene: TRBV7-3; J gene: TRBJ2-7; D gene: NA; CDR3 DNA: TGTGCCAGCAGCGAATCCGCGGGTCATTCCTACGAGCAGTACTTC; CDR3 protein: CASSESAGHSYEQYF
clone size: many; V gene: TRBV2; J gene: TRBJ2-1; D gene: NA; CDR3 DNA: TGTGCCAGCAGTGAAACACCCCAGGGTAATGAGCAGTTCTTC; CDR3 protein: CASSETPQGNEQFF
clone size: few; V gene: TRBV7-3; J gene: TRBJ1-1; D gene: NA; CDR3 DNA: TGTGCCAGCAGACCCGAGACAGGTATGAACACTGAAGCTTTCTTT; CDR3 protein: CASRPETGMNTEAFF
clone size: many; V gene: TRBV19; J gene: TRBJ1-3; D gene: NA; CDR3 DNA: TGTGCCAGTAGTATATGGCAGGGGACTGGAAACACCATATATTTT; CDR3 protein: CASSIWQGTGNTIYF
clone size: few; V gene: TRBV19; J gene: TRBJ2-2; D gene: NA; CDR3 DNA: TGTGCCAGTAGTATCGGATATAACACCGGGGAGCTGTTTTTT; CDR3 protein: CASSIGYNTGELFF
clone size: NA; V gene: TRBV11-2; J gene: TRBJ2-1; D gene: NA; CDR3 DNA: TGTGCCAGCAGCTACGTCCCAGGGATAAATGAGCAGTTCTTC; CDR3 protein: CASSYVPGINEQFF
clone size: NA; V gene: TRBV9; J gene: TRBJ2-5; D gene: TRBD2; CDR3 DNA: TGTGCCAGCAGCGTCTTAGCGGGGGAGGAGACCCAGTACTTC; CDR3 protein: CASSVLAGEETQYF
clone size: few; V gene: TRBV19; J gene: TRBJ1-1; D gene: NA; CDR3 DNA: TGTGCCAGTAGTATGGGGACGGTGAACACTGAAGCTTTCTTT; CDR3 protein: CASSMGTVNTEAFF
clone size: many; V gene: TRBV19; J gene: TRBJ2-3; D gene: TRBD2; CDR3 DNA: TGTGCCAGTAGTTCCCGCCGACTAGCGGGGGCAGATACGCAGTATTTT; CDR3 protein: CASSSRRLAGADTQYF
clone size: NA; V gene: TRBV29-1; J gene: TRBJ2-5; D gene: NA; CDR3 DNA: TGCAGCGTAGCCCAAGAGACCCAGTACTTC; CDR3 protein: CSVAQETQYF
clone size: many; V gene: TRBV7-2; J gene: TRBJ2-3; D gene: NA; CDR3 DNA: TGTGCCAGCAGCCACCCGGTCGCGGGAGATACGCAGTATTTT; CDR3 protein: CASSHPVAGDTQYF
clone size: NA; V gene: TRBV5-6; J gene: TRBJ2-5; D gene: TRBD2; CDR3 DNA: TGTGCCAGCAGTTCATGGGTACTAGCGGGGGGCGGAGAGACCCAGTACTTC; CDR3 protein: CASSSWVLAGGGETQYF
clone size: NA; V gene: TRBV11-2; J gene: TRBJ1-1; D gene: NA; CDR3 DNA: TGTGCCAGCAGCCCCTCTGGGCTCACTGAAGCTTTCTTT; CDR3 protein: CASSPSGLTEAFF
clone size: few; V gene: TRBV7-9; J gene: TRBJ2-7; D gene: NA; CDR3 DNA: TGTGCCAGCAGCTTAGGTCAGCTTGGCGAGCAGTACTTC; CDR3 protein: CASSLGQLGEQYF
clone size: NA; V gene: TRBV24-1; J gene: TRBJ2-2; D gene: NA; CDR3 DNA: TGTGCCACCGAGGGTCCCGGCACCGGGGAGCTGTTTTTT; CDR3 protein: CATEGPGTGELFF
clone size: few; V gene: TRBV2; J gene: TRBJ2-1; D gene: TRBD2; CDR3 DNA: TGTGCCAGCAGGAAACCGGGACTAGCAGACAATGAGCAGTTCTTC; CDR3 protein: CASRKPGLADNEQFF
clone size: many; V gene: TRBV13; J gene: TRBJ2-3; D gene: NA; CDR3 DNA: TGTGCCAGCAGCCAGGGGACTCTTAGCACAGATACGCAGTATTTT; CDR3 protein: CASSQGTLSTDTQYF